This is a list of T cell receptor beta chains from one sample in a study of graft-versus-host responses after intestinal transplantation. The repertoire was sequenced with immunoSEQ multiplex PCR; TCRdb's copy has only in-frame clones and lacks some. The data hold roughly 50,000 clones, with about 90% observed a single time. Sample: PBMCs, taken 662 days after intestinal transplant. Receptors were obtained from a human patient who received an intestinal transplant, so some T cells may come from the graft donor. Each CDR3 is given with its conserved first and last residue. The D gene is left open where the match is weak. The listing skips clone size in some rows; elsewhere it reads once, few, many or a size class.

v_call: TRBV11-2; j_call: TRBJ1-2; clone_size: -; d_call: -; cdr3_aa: CASTLAGPDGYTF; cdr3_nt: TGTGCCAGCACCTTAGCCGGGCCTGATGGCTACACCTTC
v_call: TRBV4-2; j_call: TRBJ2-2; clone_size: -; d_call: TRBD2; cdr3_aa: CASSQGSGGGTGELFF; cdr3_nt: TGTGCCAGCAGCCAAGGGAGCGGGGGGGGCACCGGGGAGCTGTTTTTT
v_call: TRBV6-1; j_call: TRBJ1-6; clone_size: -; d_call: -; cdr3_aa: CASSDNYNSPLHF; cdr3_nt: TGTGCCAGCAGTGACAACTATAATTCACCCCTCCACTTT
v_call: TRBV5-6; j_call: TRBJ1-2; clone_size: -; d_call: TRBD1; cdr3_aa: CASSLSGGVYGYTF; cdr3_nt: TGTGCCAGCAGCTTGTCAGGGGGCGTCTATGGCTACACCTTC
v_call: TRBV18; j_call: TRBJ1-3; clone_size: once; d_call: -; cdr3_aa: CASSQDSGNTIYF; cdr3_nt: TGTGCCAGCTCGCAGGACTCTGGAAACACCATATATTTT
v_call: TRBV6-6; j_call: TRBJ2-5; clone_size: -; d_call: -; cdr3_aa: CASSYNGAETQYF; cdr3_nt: TGTGCCAGCAGTTATAACGGGGCCGAGACCCAGTACTTC
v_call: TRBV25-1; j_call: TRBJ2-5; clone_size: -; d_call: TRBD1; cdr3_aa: CASSDPTGALQETQYF; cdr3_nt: TGTGCCAGCAGTGATCCTACAGGGGCCCTCCAAGAGACCCAGTACTTC
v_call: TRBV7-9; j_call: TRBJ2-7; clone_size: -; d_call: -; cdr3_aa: CASSLEGLTYEQYF; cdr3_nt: TGTGCCAGCAGCTTAGAGGGTCTCACCTACGAGCAGTACTTC
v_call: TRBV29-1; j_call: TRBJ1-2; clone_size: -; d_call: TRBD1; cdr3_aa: CSGGPEGANGYTF; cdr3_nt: TGCAGCGGTGGACCGGAGGGGGCTAATGGCTACACCTTC
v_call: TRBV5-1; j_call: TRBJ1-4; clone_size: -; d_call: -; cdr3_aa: CASSATGTTNEKLFF; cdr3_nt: TGCGCCAGCAGCGCTACAGGGACAACTAATGAAAAACTGTTTTTT
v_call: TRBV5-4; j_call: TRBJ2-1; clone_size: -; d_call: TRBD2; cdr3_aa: CASSGSGGNSYNEQFF; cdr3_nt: TGTGCCAGCAGCGGGAGCGGGGGGAACTCCTACAATGAGCAGTTCTTC
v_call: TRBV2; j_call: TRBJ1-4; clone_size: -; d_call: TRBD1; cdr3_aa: CASSESRTGSWEKLFF; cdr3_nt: TGTGCCAGCAGCGAATCAAGGACAGGGTCATGGGAAAAACTGTTTTTT
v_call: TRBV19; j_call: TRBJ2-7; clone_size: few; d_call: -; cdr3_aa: CATSGTQNSYEQYF; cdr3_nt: TGTGCCACGAGCGGGACACAGAACTCCTACGAGCAGTACTTC
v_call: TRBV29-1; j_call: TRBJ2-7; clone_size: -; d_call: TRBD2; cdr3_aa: CSVEGLADEQYF; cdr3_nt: TGCAGCGTTGAAGGACTAGCGGACGAGCAGTACTTC
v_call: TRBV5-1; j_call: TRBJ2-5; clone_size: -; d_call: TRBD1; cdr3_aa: CASSLIGQGSVWETQYF; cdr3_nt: TGCGCCAGCAGCTTAATTGGACAGGGGTCGGTGTGGGAGACCCAGTACTTC
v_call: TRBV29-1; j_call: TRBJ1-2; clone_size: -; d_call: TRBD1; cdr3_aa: CSVGDRWDYGYTF; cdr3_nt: TGCAGCGTTGGGGACAGGTGGGACTATGGCTACACCTTC
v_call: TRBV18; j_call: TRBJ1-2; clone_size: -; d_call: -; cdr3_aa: CAGSPSRGENYGYTF; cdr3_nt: TGTGCCGGCTCACCTTCCAGGGGAGAGAACTATGGCTACACCTTC
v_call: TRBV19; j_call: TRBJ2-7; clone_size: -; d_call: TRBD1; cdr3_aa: CASSRRDRGHYEQYF; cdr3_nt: TGTGCCAGTAGTCGCCGGGACAGGGGGCACTACGAGCAGTACTTC
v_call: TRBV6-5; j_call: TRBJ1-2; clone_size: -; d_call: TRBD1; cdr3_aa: CASKLGTVLDYGYTF; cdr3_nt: TGTGCCAGCAAACTGGGGACAGTTTTAGACTATGGCTACACCTTC
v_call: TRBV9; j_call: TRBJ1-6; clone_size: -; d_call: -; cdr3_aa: CASSVLGSPLHF; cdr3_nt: TGTGCCAGCAGCGTCCTCGGATCACCCCTCCACTTT
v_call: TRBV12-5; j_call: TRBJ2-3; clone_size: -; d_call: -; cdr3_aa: CASGLGAGADTQYF; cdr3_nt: TGTGCTAGTGGTTTGGGGGCAGGGGCAGATACGCAGTATTTT
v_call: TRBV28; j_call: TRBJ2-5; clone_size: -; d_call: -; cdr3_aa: CASSSPAGGRETQYF; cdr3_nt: TGTGCCAGCAGTAGCCCCGCCGGGGGCCGGGAGACCCAGTACTTC
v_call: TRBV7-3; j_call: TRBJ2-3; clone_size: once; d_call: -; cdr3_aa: CASSLNPLFAQYF; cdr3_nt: TGTGCCAGCAGCTTAAATCCCCTATTTGCGCAGTATTTT
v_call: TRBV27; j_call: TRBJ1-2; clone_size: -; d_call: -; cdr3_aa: CASSLYSSLLNGYTF; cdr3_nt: TGTGCCAGCAGTCTTTATAGTTCCCTACTAAATGGCTACACCTTC
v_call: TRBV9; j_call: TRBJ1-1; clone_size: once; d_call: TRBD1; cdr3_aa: CASSGQGLAEAFF; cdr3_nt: TGTGCCAGCAGCGGACAGGGCCTGGCTGAAGCTTTCTTT
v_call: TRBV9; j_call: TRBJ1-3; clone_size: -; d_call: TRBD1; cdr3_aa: CASSVGVGQGFGNTIYF; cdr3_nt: TGTGCCAGCAGCGTAGGGGTAGGACAGGGATTTGGAAACACCATATATTTT